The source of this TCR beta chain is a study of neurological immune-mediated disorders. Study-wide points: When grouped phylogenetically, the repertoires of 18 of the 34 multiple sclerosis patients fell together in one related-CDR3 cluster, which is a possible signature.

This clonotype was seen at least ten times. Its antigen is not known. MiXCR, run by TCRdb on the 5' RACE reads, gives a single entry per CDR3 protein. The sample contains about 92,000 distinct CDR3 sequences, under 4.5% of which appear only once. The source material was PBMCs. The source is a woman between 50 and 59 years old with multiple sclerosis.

CDR3 protein: CSARGADSGNTIYF. DNA for the CDR3: TGCAGTGCTAGAGGCGCCGACTCTGGAAACACCATATATTTT. The chain has TRBV20-1 and TRBJ1-3; D is unresolved. CDR1 and CDR2 from the germline V gene are DFQATT and SNEGSKA (reference sequence). V was trimmed by 1 base and J by 0 bases, leaving 7 bases between them. The CDR3 length is 14 residues.